The 27 T cell receptor beta chains below come from one sample, sequenced in a study of PD-1 blockade in classical Hodgkin lymphoma. Time point here: cycle 4 day 1 (C4D1), after less than 7 weeks of nivolumab. Patients all relapsed after autologous stem cell transplantation, and there was variation in brentuximab vedotin exposure. Clones were read by immunoSEQ multiplex PCR, and TCRdb kept only the in-frame ones, dropping some. Of about 60,000 clones listed, approximately 90% are singletons. The source material was peripheral blood mononuclear cells (PBMCs), sampled before the fourth cycle of nivolumab. Every receptor here comes from a human donor with classical Hodgkin lymphoma.

The chain couples TRBV5-8 to TRBJ2-5, with D uncertain. Between the trimmed V and J ends, which lost 0 bases and 3 bases, there was a span of 6 bases. The CDR3 consists of 13 residues. Germline V lookup: CDR1 SGHTS, CDR2 YDEGEE. CDR3 coding DNA: TGTGCCAGCAGCTTGGATAGGGAAGAGACCCAGTACTTC. Its translation: CASSLDREETQYF.

The chain couples TRBV27 to TRBJ1-2; weak D call: TRBD1 (6 bases). The CDR3 is 13 amino acids. V lost 3 bases and J 4 bases, leaving 9 bases between the germline ends. Germline V gene sequence: CDR1 MNHEY, CDR2 SMNVEV (reference sequence). CDR3 nucleotide sequence: TGTGCCAGCAGTTTCAGGGGTGGCTATGGCTACACCTTC. Encoded protein: CASSFRGGYGYTF.

V and J are TRBV21-1 and TRBJ2-3. TRBV21-1 is a pseudogene locus. The CDR3 contains 16 residues. The CDR3 protein is CASSKDPYLSTDTQYF. CDR3 bases: TGTGCCAGCAGCAAAGATCCATATTTAAGCACAGATACGCAGTATTTT.

The chain has TRBV18 and TRBJ2-7; the D is unclear. Trimming cost V 0 bases and J 2 bases, with 11 bases left between them. This CDR3 comprises 15 residues. Germline-derived CDR1 and CDR2 are KGHSH and LQKENI. CDR3 coding DNA: TGTGCCAGCTCACCACCGGCTGGCGCTACCTACGAGCAGTACTTC. This translates into CASSPPAGATYEQYF.

The chain links TRBV6-5 to TRBJ1-3; TRBD1 might be the D (5 bases). CDR1 and CDR2 from the germline V gene are MNHEY and SVGAGI. Trimming shortened V by 6 bases and J by 4 bases, and 16 bases separated the two germline ends. The CDR3 totals 15 residues. The CDR3 bases are TGTGCCAGCAGGCGGGACGGCGGGGGGGGAAACACCATATATTTT. Translating gives CASRRDGGGGNTIYF.

This chain uses TRBV10-1 with TRBJ2-1, with D perhaps matching TRBD1 (5 bases). This CDR3 is 14 amino acids long. V gave up 2 bases and J gave up 7 bases, with 12 bases separating them. Germline V lookup: CDR1 WNHNN, CDR2 SYGVQD (reference sequence). The CDR3 bases are TGCGCCAGCAGTGAGGGTGTCAGGGCGAATGAGCAGTTCTTC. Protein product: CASSEGVRANEQFF.

The V call is TRBV11-2, the J call TRBJ2-7; D could derive from TRBD1 or TRBD2 (5 bases each). The CDR3 loop spans 13 amino acids. V gave up 5 bases and J gave up 6 bases, with 14 bases separating them. Germline V gives CDR1 SGHAT, CDR2 FQNNGV. The CDR3 coding sequence is TGTGCCAGCAGCAACGGGGCCGTCGCCGAGCAGTACTTC. Translating it yields CASSNGAVAEQYF.

V is TRBV28 and J is TRBJ1-2; maybe TRBD1 (5 bases). Germline loops: CDR1 MDHEN, CDR2 SYDVKM. This CDR3 has 15 residues. Trimming pared 4 bases from V and 4 bases from J, leaving 16 bases between. This chain's CDR3 is CASSSFGGPTYGYTF. The CDR3 coding sequence is TGTGCCAGCAGTTCCTTCGGGGGACCGACCTATGGCTACACCTTC.

The chain employs TRBV27 and TRBJ2-7; 8 bases fit TRBD1. V trimming: 8 bases; J trimming: 3 bases; junction bases outside the gene matches: 6. This CDR3 is built from 13 residues. Germline V gene data show CDR1 as MNHEY and CDR2 as SMNVEV (reference sequence). CDR3 residues: CASRQGRIYEQYF. As DNA, the CDR3 is TGTGCCAGCCGACAGGGGCGAATCTACGAGCAGTACTTC.

V usage is TRBV28 and J usage is TRBJ2-7; 8 nucleotides line up with TRBD2. CDR3 length: 18 amino acids. The germline CDR1 and CDR2 sequences are MDHEN and SYDVKM. The V gene end was trimmed by 2 bases and the J gene end by 1 base; junction bases not matched to a gene: 13. This CDR3 reads CASSLHNRLASMSYEQYF. CDR3 DNA: TGTGCCAGCAGTTTACACAATCGACTAGCGAGTATGTCCTACGAGCAGTACTTC.

This clone was recorded once. The rearrangement links TRBV18 to TRBJ2-3; 9 bases are shared with TRBD2. Germline values: CDR1 KGHSH, CDR2 LQKENI. The CDR3 totals 19 residues. Trimming cost V 4 bases and J 1 base; bases outside gene matches: 15. CDR3 in DNA: TGTGCCAGCTCACTCGGAAGCGGGAGGAACGTGGGTGGCACAGATACGCAGTATTTT. Its protein is CASSLGSGRNVGGTDTQYF.

Only one count was recorded for this clone. The V call is TRBV4-2, the J call TRBJ2-7; D is unclear. The length of the CDR3 is 12 residues. Trimming cost V 4 bases and J 3 bases, with 7 bases left between them. Germline V lookup: CDR1 LGHNA, CDR2 YNFKEQ. CDR3 bases: TGTGCCAGCAGCCCCTCCGGCTACGAGCAGTACTTC. Encoded protein: CASSPSGYEQYF.

The chain joins TRBV2 to TRBJ2-5, with a weak D call TRBD1 (6 bases). CDR3 length: 14 amino acids. Per germline, CDR1 SNHLY and CDR2 FYNNEI. V dropped 8 bases and J dropped 2 bases, with 15 bases sitting between them. The CDR3 coding sequence is TGTGCCAGCGTGGGGGCTCGGAGTCAAGAGACCCAGTACTTC. It encodes CASVGARSQETQYF.

This sequence joins TRBV13 and TRBJ2-7; TRBD2 agrees at 9 bases. The germline gives CDR1 PRHDT, CDR2 FYEKMQ (reference sequence). With 5 bases clipped from V and 3 bases from J, the junction kept 8 bases outside the gene matches. CDR3 length equals 15 residues. CDR3 in amino acids: CASSPLGREGYEQYF. CDR3 nucleotides: TGTGCCAGCAGCCCCCTTGGGCGGGAGGGCTACGAGCAGTACTTC.

This chain connects TRBV5-8 to TRBJ1-5; 8 bases line up with TRBD1. Germline V gene lookup returns CDR1 SGHTS and CDR2 YDEGEE. The CDR3 covers 14 residues. V trimming: 4 bases; J trimming: 6 bases; junction bases outside the gene matches: 6. The CDR3 loop is CASSTDRGGQPQHF. The CDR3 DNA reads TGTGCCAGCAGCACAGACAGGGGCGGTCAGCCCCAGCATTTT.

The genes are TRBV19 and TRBJ2-3, with 10 bases aligning to TRBD2. The CDR3 covers 16 residues. The germline CDR1 and CDR2 sequences are LNHDA and SQIVND (reference sequence). Losses at the gene ends were 5 bases for V and 5 bases for J; bases not matched to a gene: 10. The CDR3 protein is CASSFQKRGGRDTQYF. The CDR3 nucleotides are TGTGCCAGTAGTTTCCAGAAGCGGGGGGGCAGAGATACGCAGTATTTT.

The chain joins TRBV2 to TRBJ1-5, with a possible D match to TRBD1 (6 bases). The CDR3 loop spans 14 amino acids. V was shortened by 7 bases and J by 6 bases, with 16 bases between the two germline ends. Germline CDR1 SNHLY, CDR2 FYNNEI. CDR3 sequence (DNA): TGTGCCAGCACGATATACAGGGATGGTCAGCCCCAGCATTTT. Protein: CASTIYRDGQPQHF.

The gene calls are TRBV19 and TRBJ1-2; D is perhaps TRBD1 (6 bases). The CDR3 length is 16 residues. Germline lookup yields CDR1 LNHDA and CDR2 SQIVND (reference sequence). V was pared by 5 bases and J by 4 bases, with 20 bases between. The CDR3 DNA follows: TGTGCCAGTAGTGGGTGGACAGCTGGTTCCAGCTATGGCTACACCTTC. It specifies CASSGWTAGSSYGYTF.

The V and J genes are TRBV11-2 and TRBJ1-1; D gene unclear. V gave up 5 bases and J gave up 4 bases, with 14 bases separating them. Germline V lookup: CDR1 SGHAT, CDR2 FQNNGV. The CDR3 totals 14 residues. The CDR3 loop reads CASSRPWRSTEAFF. CDR3 nucleotide sequence: TGTGCCAGCAGCCGCCCCTGGAGGAGCACTGAAGCTTTCTTT.

The chain uses TRBV6-6 and TRBJ2-5; no reliable D call. The germline V gene encodes CDR1 MNHNY and CDR2 SVGAGI (reference sequence). The CDR3 runs 15 residues. V was clipped by 0 bases and J by 4 bases, with 12 bases between them. CDR3 sequence reads: CASSYSMRIGETQYF. CDR3 DNA: TGTGCCAGCAGTTACTCGATGAGAATCGGAGAGACCCAGTACTTC.

The chain combines TRBV2 with TRBJ2-3; tentative D call: TRBD2 (6 bases). Germline V gene lookup returns CDR1 SNHLY and CDR2 FYNNEI. The V end was cut by 8 bases, the J end by 1 base, with 10 bases between. This CDR3 comprises 13 residues. CDR3 in amino acids: CASGGVGTDTQYF. CDR3 DNA: TGTGCCAGCGGCGGGGTTGGCACAGATACGCAGTATTTT. Using reference TRBV2 and TRBJ2-3 for the parts outside the CDR3, the full variable domain is EPEVTQTPSHQVTQMGQEVILRCVPISNHLYFYWYRQILGQKVEFLVSFYNNEISEKSEIFDDQFSVERPDGSNFTLKIRSTKLEDSAMYFCASGGVGTDTQYFGPGTRLTVL.

By sample share, this clone is large (0.1 to 1%). The chain couples TRBV2 to TRBJ1-2; no clear D gene. This CDR3 has 16 residues. CDR1 and CDR2 from the germline V gene are SNHLY and FYNNEI. With 5 bases removed from V and 7 bases from J, the gap between germline ends came to 23 bases. DNA of the CDR3: TGTGCCAGCAGTACTACCCGAGACAATCTAGGTCCTGGCTACACCTTC. It is translated as CASSTTRDNLGPGYTF.

This clone has a single count. This chain connects TRBV5-1 to TRBJ2-7, with a tentative D call TRBD2 (5 bases). Trimming took off 0 bases at V and 0 bases at J, with 10 bases between the two ends. Germline lookup yields CDR1 SGHRS and CDR2 YFSETQ. The CDR3 totals 15 residues. The CDR3 DNA follows: TGCGCCAGCAGCTTGGTGGCGGGTAGCTCCTACGAGCAGTACTTC. Protein sequence: CASSLVAGSSYEQYF.

CDR3 in amino acids: CASSPPRGYLTGQETQYF. CDR3 sequence (DNA): TGTGCCAGCTCACCACCGCGGGGTTACCTGACAGGCCAAGAGACCCAGTACTTC. The V and J genes are TRBV18 and TRBJ2-5; either TRBD1 or TRBD2 may fit D (6 bases each). Per germline, CDR1 KGHSH and CDR2 LQKENI. The CDR3 runs to 18 residues. With 0 bases removed from V and 1 base from J, the gap between germline ends came to 18 bases.

This clone was recorded only once. The chain couples TRBV7-9 to TRBJ1-1; D gene unclear. V was cut by 0 bases and J by 2 bases, with 13 bases left in between. The CDR3 has 16 residues. Germline CDR1 and CDR2: SEHNR and FQNEAQ (reference sequence). The CDR3 DNA is TGTGCCAGCAGCTTAGCCCCCCCGGTTGCTAACACTGAAGCTTTCTTT. It encodes CASSLAPPVANTEAFF.

This rearrangement joins TRBV28 to TRBJ2-7; TRBD2 matches at 14 bases. The CDR3 is made up of 15 amino acids. V trimming: 2 bases; J trimming: 8 bases; junction bases outside the gene matches: 5. CDR1 MDHEN and CDR2 SYDVKM come from the germline V gene. The DNA for the CDR3 is TGTGCCAGCAGTTTACGGACTAGCGGGAGGCAGAAGCAGTACTTC. Its translation is CASSLRTSGRQKQYF. The full variable domain, in which reference TRBV28 and TRBJ2-7 provide the parts outside the CDR3, is DVKVTQSSRYLVKRTGEKVFLECVQDMDHENMFWYRQDPGLGLRLIYFSYDVKMKEKGDIPEGYSVSREKKERFSLILESASTNQTSMYLCASSLRTSGRQKQYFGPGTRLTVT.

The chain recombines TRBV7-7 with TRBJ2-1; D is perhaps TRBD1 or TRBD2 (5 bases each). V lost 2 bases, J lost 2 bases, and 16 bases lay in between. The CDR3 runs 17 residues. The germline V gene encodes CDR1 SSHAT and CDR2 FNYEAQ (reference sequence). The CDR3 here is CASSLLEGPGPYNEQFF. The CDR3 region has the DNA TGTGCCAGCAGCTTATTAGAGGGGCCGGGTCCCTACAATGAGCAGTTCTTC.